This record concerns one T cell receptor (beta chain) sequence. Its antigen remains unidentified. No clone much larger than this one lies a single base away; base qualities are absent. This sample is drawn from a study of T cell responses to AZD1222 COVID-19 vaccine (TCRdb year 2021). In the study overall: Because spike-specific TCR depth and breadth did not differ between the two schedules, AZD1222 recipients who got a second dose at roughly 4 weeks were pooled with those who got a second dose at roughly 12 weeks. Trial participants were enrolled by age into subgroups of 18-55, 56-69 and 70-plus years, and approximately 150, 30 and 60 TCR-sequenced participants, respectively, were included in these subgroups. A total of about 230 trial participants underwent TCR sequencing, of whom 207 received two doses of AZD1222 and approximately 25 received two doses of the MenACWY control vaccine.

Read against the paper, the sample's time point label means: baseline before first vaccination. The vaccinee samples were drawn from two UK trials, COV001 and COV002, one of which was a single-blind randomized controlled phase 2/3 trial testing AZD1222 (ChAdOx1 nCoV-19) in healthy adults. For TCRbeta chain sequencing, PBMC samples from trial participants were taken at day 0 and at day 28 after the second dose. V has 6 bases trimmed and J has 3 bases trimmed; junction bases matching no gene number 9. The germline V gene sets CDR1 to LGHNT and CDR2 to FRNRAP. The CDR3 contains 15 residues, cysteine and phenylalanine counted. The read is trimmed to its CDR3 DNA, 45 bases read in frame from base 1. General findings and caveats noted by the study authors: A significant rise in spike-specific TCR breadth and depth was observed after two AZD1222 doses relative to day 0 and relative to MenACWY recipients. The vaccine-associated CD4 TCRs covered the entire spike protein, and the dominant responses fell in regions 160-218 and 743-854. The 56-69-year group was small, and its depth increase did not reach significance, likely because of low power. No day 14 peak-response samples were available, so repertoires were characterized only after the peak T cell response. Conclusions about previously exposed vaccinees are limited, since just five or six AZD1222 recipients were seropositive for SARS-CoV-2 at baseline. Reportedly, close to half of the unique spike-specific TCRs recognized epitopes lying outside the regions that are mutated in the B.1.351 and B.1.1.7 variants. Participants were mostly white British and included more females than males, and it was suggested by the authors that clonal diversity may have been underestimated.

The CDR3 regions of human TCRbeta chains were analyzed by immunosequencing. Under the source paper's analysis protocol: TCRs in the repertoires were compared against a reference library of SARS-CoV-2-specific TCRs that had been generated with the MIRA antigen-specificity platform. Breadth meant the fraction of unique TCRs that were SARS-CoV-2-associated, whereas depth meant the fraction of total T cells that were SARS-CoV-2-associated. Each spike-specific TCR was assigned to its reactive spike region and to a CD4 or CD8 class using the MIRA data. Log10-transformed breadth and depth values were compared by one-way ANOVA with Sidak's multiple comparisons tests. TCRdb retrieved this table from immuneACCESS and kept in-frame rearrangements only. Not all clones are present; in checked studies, unresolved V genes account for under half, and no reason is known for the remainder. The V and J calls and the clone size are those of that table, but D and trimming were determined from the DNA. This sample holds about 130,000 clones; around 84% were observed only once. The ten largest make up over 4% of the sample.

The TCR was taken from an adult in good health. Sample: peripheral blood, taken on day 0 of AZD1222 vaccination. The chain is assembled from TRBV12-5 and TRBJ1-1; the central 8 bases match TRBD1. Here the CDR3 is given as CASGNGQGKDTEAFF. The nucleotides read TGTGCTAGTGGCAATGGACAGGGAAAGGACACTGAAGCTTTCTTT.